These 17 T cell receptor beta chains were all obtained from the same sample, sequenced in a study of T-cell memory formation after mild COVID-19. TCRdb re-analysed the 5' RACE reads in MiXCR, keeping a single row per CDR3 protein. Seen here are 380,000 or so distinct CDR3 sequences, 13% to 15% observed once, and the top ten hold around 21%. The sequenced sample consisted of PBMCs or a T cell subset sorted from them (not recorded which). These receptor sequences come from a man in his late teens or twenties who had mild COVID-19 (a few samples of this study predate the infection). Cell type and time point are not known.

This sequence joins TRBV19 and TRBJ2-1; tentatively, D is TRBD1 (6 bases). Trimming stripped 7 bases from V and 1 base from J, with 11 bases between. CDR1 LNHDA and CDR2 SQIVND come from the germline V gene (reference sequence). There are 14 residues in the CDR3. CDR3 amino acids: CASNQGSSYNEQFF. In DNA, the CDR3 is TGTGCCAGTAATCAGGGGTCATCCTACAATGAGCAGTTCTTC.

Ten or more counts support this clonotype. The chain links TRBV20-1 to TRBJ2-3; tentatively, D is TRBD2 (6 bases). Germline values: CDR1 DFQATT, CDR2 SNEGSKA (reference sequence). CDR3 length: 14 amino acids. V dropped 0 bases and J dropped 4 bases, with 11 bases sitting between them. The CDR3 spells CSARDGREADTQYF. DNA of the CDR3: TGCAGTGCTAGAGATGGGCGGGAAGCAGATACGCAGTATTTT.

This clonotype was detected only a few times. The J gene is TRBJ2-3, the V gene TRBV4-1, with D perhaps matching TRBD1 or TRBD2 (5 bases each). Germline-derived CDR1 and CDR2 are MGHRA and YSYEKL. This CDR3 has 17 residues. V lost 2 bases and J lost 5, with 20 bases in between. The CDR3, as DNA: TGCGCCAGCAGCCAACCACCGGGGCTTACTAGATTAGATACGCAGTATTTT. The encoded protein is CASSQPPGLTRLDTQYF.

This clonotype was found a few times. The rearrangement links TRBV4-1 to TRBJ2-3; 7 bases align to TRBD1. Looked up from germline, CDR1 is MGHRA and CDR2 is YSYEKL. The junction had 10 bases not matched to a gene; V was cut back by 4 bases and J by 6 bases. The CDR3 has 15 amino acids. CDR3 residues: CASSRGDRVLDTQYF. The DNA of the CDR3 is TGCGCCAGCAGCCGAGGAGACAGGGTGTTGGATACGCAGTATTTT.

This clonotype was seen repeatedly, ten times or more. This chain links TRBV6-2 or TRBV6-3 with TRBJ2-7; the match to TRBD1 covers 11 bases. The germline CDR1 and CDR2 sequences are MNHEY and SVGEGT. Trimming removed 5 bases from V and 4 bases from J; junction bases left unmatched: 4. The CDR3 sequence is 14 residues long. CDR3 nucleotides: TGTGCCAGCAGTCCCCGGGACAGGGGGTACGAGCAGTACTTC. Translation: CASSPRDRGYEQYF.

The V gene is TRBV12-3 or TRBV12-4, the J gene TRBJ2-7, with D possibly matching TRBD1 (5 bases). This CDR3 has 21 amino acids. Between the trimmed V and J ends, which lost 1 base and 2 bases, there was a span of 30 bases. CDR3 DNA sequence: TGTGCCAGCAGTTTAGAGGGGCCCATTAACTTCGTCAAGCTATCTCCCTACGAGCAGTACTTC. Its translation: CASSLEGPINFVKLSPYEQYF.

The V and J genes are TRBV18 and TRBJ2-4, with D perhaps TRBD2 (5 bases). This CDR3 has 14 amino acids. Germline V gives CDR1 KGHSH, CDR2 LQKENI. V was pared by 3 bases and J by 8 bases, with 14 bases between. CDR3 amino acids: CASSPSSLEDIQYF. The CDR3 DNA sequence: TGTGCCAGCTCACCGTCTTCGCTGGAGGACATTCAGTACTTC.

A few counts support this clonotype. J is TRBJ2-7 and V is TRBV14; the match to TRBD1 covers 7 bases. The CDR3 has 15 residues. Germline V gene sequence: CDR1 SGHDN, CDR2 FVKESK. After removal of 3 bases from V and 2 bases from J, the junction contained 7 bases not matched to a gene. In DNA, the CDR3 is TGTGCCAGCAGCCATCGCCGGGACAGCCCCTACGAGCAGTACTTC. It encodes CASSHRRDSPYEQYF.

This clonotype was counted between two and nine times. CDR3 amino acids: CASSFGGQYSTYGYTF. The CDR3 DNA is TGTGCCAGCAGTTTTGGGGGACAATACTCCACCTATGGCTACACCTTC. The chain recombines TRBV27 with TRBJ1-2; tentatively, D is TRBD1 (6 bases). This CDR3 contains 16 residues. Trimming removed 3 bases at V and 4 bases at J, with 18 bases between. Germline CDR1 reads MNHEY; CDR2 reads SMNVEV (reference sequence).

The table lists this clonotype with a few counts. This rearrangement joins TRBV6-2 or TRBV6-3 to TRBJ2-7; no reliable D call. The length of the CDR3 is 15 residues. The germline V gene has CDR1 MNHEY and CDR2 SVGEGT. V was trimmed by 10 bases and J by 5 bases, leaving 24 bases between them. CDR3: CATSTDSFFFHEQYV. Here the CDR3 DNA reads TGTGCCACCTCAACCGACTCCTTTTTCTTCCACGAGCAGTACGTC.

At least ten counts were recorded for this clonotype. The rearrangement joins TRBV7-3 to TRBJ1-1; D is undetermined. Trimming took off 6 bases at V and 2 bases at J, with 10 bases between the two ends. The germline V gene encodes CDR1 SGHTA and CDR2 FQGTGA. The length of the CDR3 is 13 residues. The CDR3 loop reads CASSSSPNTEAFF. Here the CDR3 DNA reads TGTGCCAGCAGTTCCTCCCCTAACACTGAAGCTTTCTTT.

The rearrangement uses TRBV4-1 and TRBJ1-4; D might be TRBD1 (6 bases). The V and J ends lost 5 bases and 4 bases respectively, with 11 bases between them. This CDR3 region has 14 residues. Per germline, CDR1 MGHRA and CDR2 YSYEKL. DNA for the CDR3: TGCGCCAGCAGCTACCGGGACATTAATGAAAAACTGTTTTTT. This sequence encodes CASSYRDINEKLFF.

This clonotype was found a few times. The chain combines TRBV4-3 with TRBJ2-3; the D gene could be TRBD1 or TRBD2 (6 bases each). CDR1 LGHNA and CDR2 YSLEER come from the germline V gene. This CDR3 has 14 residues. V dropped 4 bases and J dropped 8 bases, with 16 bases sitting between them. The CDR3 loop is CASSPARGQVTQYF. CDR3 nucleotides: TGCGCCAGCAGCCCCGCCCGGGGGCAGGTTACGCAGTATTTT.

The sample holds a few counts of this clonotype. The chain couples TRBV5-1 to TRBJ1-2; unclear D gene. The germline V gene encodes CDR1 SGHRS and CDR2 YFSETQ. The CDR3 spans 13 residues. The V end was cut by 0 bases, the J end by 8 bases, with 11 bases between. The CDR3 protein is CASSLAGVGGYTF. The CDR3 nucleotides read TGCGCCAGCAGCTTGGCCGGGGTAGGGGGCTACACCTTC.

This clonotype was counted many times. This chain uses TRBV5-1 with TRBJ1-2; tentative D call: TRBD1 (5 bases). The germline V and J ends were trimmed by 4 bases and 4 bases, with 14 bases remaining between them. Germline values: CDR1 SGHRS, CDR2 YFSETQ. The CDR3 sequence is 14 residues long. Written as DNA, the CDR3 is TGCGCCAGCAGCGGGCTTCGGGACGGCTATGGCTACACCTTC. Its translation is CASSGLRDGYGYTF.

The chain couples TRBV20-1 to TRBJ2-7; TRBD1 matches 7 bases. The germline CDR1 and CDR2 sequences are DFQATT and SNEGSKA (reference sequence). The trim removed 3 bases at V and 2 bases at J, leaving 4 bases unmatched. The CDR3 loop spans 13 amino acids. CDR3 loop: CSASRGPTYEQYV. For the CDR3, the DNA is TGCAGTGCTAGTAGGGGGCCCACCTACGAGCAGTACGTC.

V is TRBV21-1 and J is TRBJ1-2; the table's D call, TRBD1, was not checked against the DNA. TRBV21-1 is labeled a pseudogene. The CDR3 extends over 19 amino acids. CDR3 nucleotides: TGTGCCAGCGATAAAGGGGCCAGGACAGAGGTGGATGCTAACTATGGCTACACCTTC. Encoded protein: CASDKGARTEVDANYGYTF.